The sequence of this T cell receptor beta chain was determined in a study of response to subunit inactivated influenza vaccine. Whole-study findings and limits: T cells newly recruited by each seasonal influenza vaccination are few, the authors suggested.

This clonotype came up a few times. Its antigen remains unidentified. V shed 4 bases and J shed 4 bases, with 13 bases lying between them. The CDR3 length is 14 residues. From germline, CDR1 is SGHDT and CDR2 YYEEEE. MiXCR, run by TCRdb on the RT-PCR reads, gives a single entry per CDR3 protein. The data contain 700,000 to 900,000 distinct CDR3 sequences, 21% of them singletons. This chain joins TRBV5-6 and TRBJ2-3; D remains unclear. The TCR was taken from a man aged 45 to 65 who received an inactivated influenza vaccine. The sample consisted of PBMCs from blood, taken more than 4 days after vaccination. In DNA, the CDR3 is TGTGCCAGCAGCCCCAGGTTGACGGCAGATACGCAGTATTTT. Translating it yields CASSPRLTADTQYF.